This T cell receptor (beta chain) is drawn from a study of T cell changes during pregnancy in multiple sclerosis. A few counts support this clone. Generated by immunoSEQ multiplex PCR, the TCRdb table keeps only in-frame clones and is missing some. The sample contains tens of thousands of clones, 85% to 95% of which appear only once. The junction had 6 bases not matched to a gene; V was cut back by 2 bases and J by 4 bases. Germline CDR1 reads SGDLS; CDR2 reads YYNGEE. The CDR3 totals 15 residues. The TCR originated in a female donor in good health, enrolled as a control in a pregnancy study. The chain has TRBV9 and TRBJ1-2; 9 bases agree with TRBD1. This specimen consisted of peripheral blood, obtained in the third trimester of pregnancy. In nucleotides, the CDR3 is TGTGCCAGCAGCGTGTCATGGGACAGGGCCTATGGCTACACCTTC. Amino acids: CASSVSWDRAYGYTF.